A single sample is the source of the 19 T cell receptor beta chains below, sequenced in a study of monozygotic twins with inflammatory bowel disease (dated by TCRdb to about 2019). Receptor amplification or capture employed 5' RACE. For sequencing, an Illumina HiSeq 2500 was employed. The reads, reprocessed by TCRdb, yield one row per CDR3 protein sequence and no DNA. The sample table on file contains 330,000 or so distinct CDR3 sequences. The top ten clonotypes cover 2% to 2.5% of the sample. The specimen sequenced was blood. Every receptor here comes from a human donor with ulcerative colitis or Crohn's disease, or a healthy co-twin of an affected twin (not recorded which).

The chain combines TRBV15 with TRBJ1-2. Germline V gives CDR1 LNHNV, CDR2 YYDKDF (reference sequence). This CDR3 is built from 16 residues. CDR3 sequence: CATSRLIKHVPYGYTF.

The V gene is TRBV2, the J gene TRBJ2-7; TCRdb's assignment of TRBD1 cannot be checked, as there is no DNA. This CDR3 comprises 12 residues. Germline V gene sequence: CDR1 SNHLY, CDR2 FYNNEI. CDR3 in amino acids: CASSQGAGEQYF.

The genes are TRBV7-9 and TRBJ1-5; TCRdb picks TRBD1, but there is no DNA to check that call. Germline values: CDR1 SEHNR, CDR2 FQNEAQ (reference sequence). The CDR3 runs 15 residues. The CDR3 spells CASSPGTGSDQPQHF.

J is TRBJ1-2 and V is TRBV5-6; without DNA, the TCRdb call of TRBD1 cannot be checked. The CDR3 sequence is 15 residues long. CDR1 is SGHDT, CDR2 YYEEEE, per germline. CDR3 loop: CASSQRGGANYGYTF.

CDR3 region: CASSLGGWGPNYNEQFF. The chain joins TRBV6-5 to TRBJ2-1; TCRdb reports TRBD1, a call that lacks DNA to check it against. CDR1 is MNHEY and CDR2 is SVGAGI in the germline V gene. The CDR3 length is 17 residues.

This rearrangement joins TRBV18 to TRBJ1-1; the TCRdb D gene call, TRBD1, has no DNA to confirm it. The CDR3 extends over 14 amino acids. The germline V gene encodes CDR1 KGHSH and CDR2 LQKENI. This chain's CDR3 is CASSGQWGSYEAFF.

The V gene is TRBV19, the J gene TRBJ2-6; TCRdb's D gene call, TRBD1, goes unchecked for lack of DNA. This CDR3 comprises 15 residues. Germline V lookup: CDR1 LNHDA, CDR2 SQIVND (reference sequence). The CDR3 loop is CASSNRSWGANVLTF.

The V gene is TRBV5-1, the J gene TRBJ2-7; TCRdb proposes TRBD2, but this gene call is untestable without DNA. CDR3 length equals 14 residues. Germline values: CDR1 SGHRS, CDR2 YFSETQ. CDR3 protein: CASSLEDLACEQYF.

The rearrangement links TRBV4-1 to TRBJ2-2; TCRdb returns TRBD2, unconfirmable since there is no DNA. The CDR3 loop spans 17 amino acids. CDR1 and CDR2 from the germline V gene are MGHRA and YSYEKL. The CDR3 here is CASSLLIAGANTGELFF.

The V gene is TRBV7-2, the J gene TRBJ2-7; the TRBD2 assignment by TCRdb is unverifiable without DNA. Germline-derived CDR1 and CDR2 are SGHTA and FQGNSA. CDR3 length: 15 residues. CDR3 sequence reads: CASSLNFASKYEQYF.

This chain uses TRBV4-3 with TRBJ2-7; TCRdb gives TRBD1 as the D gene, but with no DNA this cannot be confirmed. Germline CDR1 and CDR2: LGHNA and YSLEER. CDR3 length equals 14 residues. This CDR3 reads CASSQETGPYEQYF.

The chain links TRBV18 to TRBJ2-3; TCRdb indicates TRBD2, and absent DNA this call remains unverified. The CDR3 contains 16 residues. Looked up from germline, CDR1 is KGHSH and CDR2 is LQKENI. The CDR3 reads CASSPVAGGPTDTQYF.

The genes are TRBV20-1 and TRBJ2-7; absent DNA, TCRdb's TRBD2 call cannot be checked. Germline V lookup: CDR1 DFQATT, CDR2 SNEGSKA (reference sequence). The CDR3 length is 12 residues. CDR3 sequence reads: CSTTSGTYEQYF.

This rearrangement joins TRBV5-1 to TRBJ1-1; the TCRdb D gene call, TRBD1, has no DNA to confirm it. Germline V gene data show CDR1 as SGHRS and CDR2 as YFSETQ. CDR3 size: 14 residues. CDR3 sequence: CASSLTTGNTEAFF.

V is TRBV2 and J is TRBJ1-5. The CDR3 covers 14 residues. Germline loops: CDR1 SNHLY, CDR2 FYNNEI. The CDR3 loop reads CASSALAGNQPQHF.

This chain joins TRBV2 and TRBJ2-4. The CDR3 is 13 residues long. The germline gives CDR1 SNHLY, CDR2 FYNNEI. CDR3 residues: CAWSKSAKNIQYF.

The chain has TRBV28 and TRBJ2-7; as DNA is missing, the TRBD1 call by TCRdb cannot be tested. This CDR3 is built from 14 residues. CDR1 MDHEN and CDR2 SYDVKM come from the germline V gene. CDR3 region: CATNPSGGLNEQYF.

J is TRBJ1-5 and V is TRBV6-5. Germline CDR1 MNHEY, CDR2 SVGAGI. The CDR3 runs to 15 residues. Here the CDR3 reads CASSYSRSSNQPQHF.

The chain joins TRBV30 to TRBJ2-4. From germline, CDR1 is GTSNPN and CDR2 SVGIG (reference sequence). CDR3 length equals 12 residues. The CDR3 loop reads CAWSVQANIQYF. Full variable domain (rest looked up from reference TRBV30 and TRBJ2-4): SQTIHQWPATLVQPVGSPLSLECTVEGTSNPNLYWYRQAAGRGLQLLFYSVGIGQISSEVPQNLSASRPQDRQFILSSKKLLLSDSGFYLCAWSVQANIQYFGAGTRLSVL.